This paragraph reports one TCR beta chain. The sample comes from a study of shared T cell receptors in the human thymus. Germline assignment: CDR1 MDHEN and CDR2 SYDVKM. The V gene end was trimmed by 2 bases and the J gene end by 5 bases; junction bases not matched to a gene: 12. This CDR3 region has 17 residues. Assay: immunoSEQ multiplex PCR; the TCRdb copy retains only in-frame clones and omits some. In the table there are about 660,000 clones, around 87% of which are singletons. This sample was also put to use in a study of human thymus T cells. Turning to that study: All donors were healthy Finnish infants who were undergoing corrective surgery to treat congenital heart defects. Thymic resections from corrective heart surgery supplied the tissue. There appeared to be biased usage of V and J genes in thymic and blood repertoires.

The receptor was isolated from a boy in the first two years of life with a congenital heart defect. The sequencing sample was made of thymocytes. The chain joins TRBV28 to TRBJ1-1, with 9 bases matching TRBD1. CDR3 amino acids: CASSLRPTGGLSTEAFF. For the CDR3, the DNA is TGTGCCAGCAGTTTAAGGCCGACAGGGGGATTGAGTACTGAAGCTTTCTTT.